A single sample gave rise to the 27 T cell receptor gamma chains below, sequenced in a study of γδ T cells in repeated Plasmodium falciparum infection. TCRdb re-processed the multiplex PCR reads via CATT. The data hold about 30,000 gamma-chain clones, with approximately 1.5% observed a single time. Flow sorting of PBMC yielded separate Vgamma9/Vdelta2+ and Vdelta2-negative gammadelta T cell populations for bulk repertoire analysis. Source material: gamma-delta T cells from blood. Receptor source: a pool of human donors (malaria-infected and uninfected, not separated).

This clone showed up many times. Other nucleotide sequences from this sample produce the same CDR3. The chain recombines TRGV2 with TRGJP2. The CDR3 runs 13 residues. Germline assignment: CDR1 EGSNGY and CDR2 YDSYNSKV. Trimming removed 0 bases from V and 8 bases from J; junction bases left unmatched: 3. The CDR3 DNA is TGTGCCACCTGGGACGGGCTCGATTGGATCAAGACGTTT. Translating it yields CATWDGLDWIKTF.

This clone was counted a few times. The TCRdb record carries a much larger clone's protein, which differs from this DNA's translation at residue 15; a read error is the likely cause, and the protein listed here is the DNA translation. Other DNA sequences in this sample translate to the same CDR3. Here the V gene is TRGV9, but the J gene went uncalled. The CDR3 runs 17 residues. Per the germline V gene, CDR1 is GITISATS and CDR2 is ISYDGTV (reference sequence). The CDR3 DNA sequence: TGTGCCTTGTGGGAGGTGCAGTCTGAGTTGGGCAAAAAAATCAGGGTATTT. This sequence encodes CALWEVQSELGKKIRVF.

This clone was observed a few times. The protein TCRdb gives is from a much larger clone and does not agree with this DNA's translation at residue 4, likely a read error; the protein shown here comes from the DNA. The chain is built from TRGV3 and TRGJ1 or TRGJ2. As TCRdb names no J gene, one was assigned here on the basis of a DNA match to germline. CDR3 length equals 13 residues. Germline-derived CDR1 and CDR2 are VTNTFY and YDVSTARD (reference sequence). The CDR3 DNA sequence: TGTGCCACCCGGGACAGGCAAGTGCGTAAGAAACTCTTT. Translation gives CATRDRQVRKKLF.

This clone was observed a few times. A far larger clone is one nucleotide away, so this likely arose from a read error. The sample holds other DNA sequences that translate to the same CDR3. The chain uses TRGV9 and TRGJP. V was clipped by 4 bases and J by 9 bases; unmatched bases: 15. Germline loops: CDR1 GITISATS, CDR2 ISYDGTV (reference sequence). The CDR3 consists of 18 residues. The DNA for the CDR3 is TGTGCCTTGTGGGAAGCCCAAAGTATAAGGTTGGGCAAAAAAATCAAGGTATTT. This gives the protein CALWEAQSIRLGKKIKVF.

This clone was counted ten times or more. The TCRdb protein comes from a much larger clone and disagrees with this DNA's translation at residue 9, likely due to a read error; the protein given here is derived from the DNA. The DNA of the CDR3 is TGTGCCACCTGGGACAGGCCTTATGATTATAAGAAACTCTTT. Protein product: CATWDRPYDYKKLF. The chain uses TRGV3 and TRGJ1 or TRGJ2. No J segment appears in TCRdb, so it was assigned here by matching the sequence to germline. This CDR3 spans 14 amino acids. V shed 0 bases and J 5 bases; nucleotides not matched to a gene: 7. Germline CDR1 is VTNTFY and CDR2 is YDVSTARD (reference sequence).

This clone was observed many times. TCRdb's protein, taken from a much larger clone, differs from this DNA's translation at residue 12, likely owing to a read error; the protein displayed comes from the DNA. Other DNA sequences within the sample encode an identical CDR3. The chain has TRGV2 and TRGJP2. This CDR3 spans 16 amino acids. CDR1 and CDR2 (germline): EGSNGY, YDSYNSKV. For the CDR3, the DNA is TGTGCCACCTGGGACGGGCGTAGAGGTAGTGATAGGATCAAGACGTTT. It specifies CATWDGRRGSDRIKTF.

This clone was seen repeatedly, ten times or more. This DNA's translation differs at residue 9 from TCRdb's protein, which comes from a much larger clone; a read error is likely, and the protein shown is translated from the DNA. This chain joins TRGV9 and TRGJP. Germline CDR1 reads GITISATS; CDR2 reads ISYDGTV (reference sequence). The CDR3 totals 16 residues. The CDR3 nucleotides are TGTGCCTTGTGGGAAGACCGTGAGTCGGGCAAAAAAATCAAGGTATTT. Amino acid sequence: CALWEDRESGKKIKVF.

Notes on this clone: A far larger clone is just one base off, so this is likely a read error. Other DNA variants within this sample encode the same CDR3. The chain carries TRGV2 and TRGJ1 or TRGJ2. The J gene is absent in TCRdb and was assigned here via DNA matching to germline. Germline-derived CDR1 and CDR2 are EGSNGY and YDSYNSKV. This CDR3 region has 13 residues. The ends lost 4 bases at V and 4 bases at J; junction bases unmatched: 7. As DNA, the CDR3 is TGTGCCACCTGGGATCTATGGTATTATAAGAAACTCTTT. As protein: CATWDLWYYKKLF.

This clone was recorded many times. TCRdb's listed protein matches a much larger clone and diverges from this DNA's translation at residue 10, likely through a read error; the protein shown comes from the DNA. The V gene reported is TRGV4; the J gene is uncalled. CDR1 EGSTGY and CDR2 YDSYTSSV come from the germline V gene. The CDR3 totals 12 residues. The CDR3 coding sequence is TGTGCCACCTGGGATGATGATTATAAGAGACTCTTT. This codes for CATWDDDYKRLF.

This clone was observed many times. TCRdb shows a much larger clone's protein in place of this DNA's translation, and the two differ at residue 10, likely through a read error; the protein shown is translated from the DNA. J is TRGJ1 or TRGJ2 and V is TRGV9. The CDR3 consists of 12 residues. Germline CDR1 GITISATS, CDR2 ISYDGTV (reference sequence). The CDR3 loop reads CALWEAGYKRLF. CDR3 nucleotide sequence: TGTGCCTTGTGGGAGGCGGGGTATAAGAGACTCTTT.

This clone was seen a handful of times. The protein given by TCRdb reflects a much larger clone and differs at residue 6 from this DNA's translation, likely from a read error; the protein shown is the DNA's translation. This chain connects TRGV4 to TRGJ1 or TRGJ2. J was trimmed by 9 bases and V by 4 bases; bases with no gene match: 15. The CDR3 covers 14 residues. Germline V lookup: CDR1 EGSTGY, CDR2 YDSYTSSV. The CDR3 bases are TGTGCCACCTGGGACGAGAGGGGGCATGGTAAGAAACTCTTT. It translates to CATWDERGHGKKLF.

Sample share makes this clone medium-sized (0.01 to 0.1%). The chain has TRGV4 and TRGJP2. This CDR3 spans 15 amino acids. Losses at the gene ends were 0 bases for V and 4 bases for J; bases not matched to a gene: 5. In germline, CDR1 is EGSTGY, CDR2 YDSYTSSV. The CDR3 reads CATWDGRDSDWIKTF. CDR3 coding DNA: TGTGCCACCTGGGATGGGCGGGATAGTGATTGGATCAAGACGTTT.

In this sample, this clone turned up many times. A much more abundant neighbour one base away suggests this may be a read error. The chain links TRGV8 to TRGJ1 or TRGJ2. From germline, CDR1 is VENAVY and CDR2 YDSYNSRV. The length of the CDR3 is 13 residues. V dropped 6 bases and J dropped 0; count of bases not matched to a gene: 5. CDR3 in amino acids: CATWNPNYYKKLF. The CDR3 nucleotides read TGTGCCACCTGGAACCCGAATTATTATAAGAAACTCTTT.

The sample holds a few counts of this clone. A read error likely explains why the TCRdb protein, taken from a much larger clone, differs from this DNA's translation at residue 5; the protein shown is translated from the DNA. This chain uses TRGV3 with TRGJP1. Germline loops: CDR1 VTNTFY, CDR2 YDVSTARD (reference sequence). With 6 bases clipped from V and 6 bases from J, the junction kept 10 bases outside the gene matches. This CDR3 is 14 amino acids long. The CDR3 DNA reads TGTGCCACCTGGAACACCACCTCTGGTTGGTTCAAGATATTT. It translates to CATWNTTSGWFKIF.

This clone was counted only a few times. The translation of this DNA and the TCRdb protein of a much larger clone differ at residue 3, probably owing to a read error; the protein shown here is translated from the DNA. The V call is TRGV9, the J call TRGJ1 or TRGJ2. Assignment of the J gene here rests on matching the DNA to germline, because TCRdb gives none. CDR1 GITISATS and CDR2 ISYDGTV come from the germline V gene (reference sequence). This CDR3 comprises 14 residues. The CDR3 nucleotides are TGTGCCATGTGGGTGACCTCCAAGGGCTTTAAGAAACTCTTT. Protein sequence: CAMWVTSKGFKKLF.

This clone was picked up many times. The amino acid sequence in TCRdb belongs to a much larger clone and departs from this DNA's translation at residue 8, likely a sequencing read error; the sequence shown is translated from the DNA. The rearrangement uses TRGV4 and TRGJ1 or TRGJ2. TCRdb is silent on the J gene; assignment here came from matching the DNA to germline. CDR1 is EGSTGY, CDR2 YDSYTSSV, per germline. V lost 2 bases, J lost 9 bases, and 7 bases stayed unmatched. This CDR3 region has 12 residues. This chain's CDR3 is CATWDVAPKKLF. DNA of the CDR3: TGTGCCACCTGGGATGTCGCCCCTAAGAAACTCTTT.

This clone was counted at least ten times. This probably arose from a read error, given a far larger clone one base away. Different DNA sequences within this sample yield the same CDR3. The rearrangement links TRGV9 to TRGJ1 or TRGJ2. In germline, CDR1 is GITISATS, CDR2 ISYDGTV (reference sequence). The CDR3 has 18 amino acids. The CDR3 region is CALWEVSQGLSNYYKKLF. Here the CDR3 DNA reads TGTGCCTTATGGGAGGTATCCCAAGGGCTATCGAATTATTATAAGAAACTCTTT.

Notes on this clone: TCRdb's protein, taken from a much larger clone, differs from this DNA's translation at residue 7, likely owing to a read error; the protein displayed comes from the DNA. The chain links TRGV9 to TRGJP. The J gene, left out of TCRdb, was set here by checking the DNA against germline. This CDR3 spans 17 amino acids. CDR1 GITISATS and CDR2 ISYDGTV come from the germline V gene (reference sequence). V dropped 0 bases and J dropped 9; count of bases not matched to a gene: 8. CDR3 nucleotides: TGTGCCTTGTGGGAGGTGAAGGAGGTGTTGGGCAAAAAAATCAAGGTATTT. Its translation is CALWEVKEVLGKKIKVF.

Notes on this clone: A far larger clone is one base from this, pointing to a likely read error. The same CDR3 can be traced to other DNA sequences in this sample. The chain carries TRGV9 and TRGJ1 or TRGJ2. The J gene, absent from TCRdb, was called here by matching the DNA to germline. The CDR3 totals 13 residues. Germline CDR1 and CDR2: GITISATS and ISYDGTV (reference sequence). The junction had 7 bases not matched to a gene; V was cut back by 4 bases and J by 4 bases. CDR3 amino acids: CALWDSAYYKKLF. In nucleotides, the CDR3 is TGTGCCTTGTGGGACTCGGCGTATTATAAGAAACTCTTT.

For this clone: A much more abundant neighbour one base away suggests this may be a read error. J is TRGJP and V is TRGV9. The J gene, missing from TCRdb, was assigned here through DNA to germline matching. The V gene end was trimmed by 4 bases and the J gene end by 4 bases; junction bases not matched to a gene: 13. Germline V CDR1 and CDR2: GITISATS, ISYDGTV (reference sequence). CDR3 size: 19 residues. The CDR3, as DNA: TGTGCCTTGTGGGAATTTAATGGGGGCCAAGAGTTGGGCAAAAAAATCAAGGTATTT. Amino acids: CALWEFNGGQELGKKIKVF.

As for this clone: TCRdb shows a much larger clone's protein in place of this DNA's translation, and the two differ at residue 8, likely through a read error; the protein shown is translated from the DNA. This chain links TRGV8 with TRGJ1 or TRGJ2. TCRdb records no J gene; here it was assigned by comparing the DNA to germline. J was trimmed by 4 bases and V by 4 bases; bases with no gene match: 10. Germline V gene lookup returns CDR1 VENAVY and CDR2 YDSYNSRV. The CDR3 contains 14 residues. The DNA of the CDR3 is TGTGCCACCTGGGACCCGGGGGTATATTATAAGAAACTCTTT. It encodes CATWDPGVYYKKLF.

This clone was seen a few times. TCRdb's entry gives the protein of a much larger clone, which mismatches this DNA's translation at residue 11, likely from a read error; the protein reported here is translated from the DNA. This chain links TRGV9 with TRGJ1 or TRGJ2. The J gene was not available in TCRdb and was assigned here by matching the DNA to germline segments. CDR1 and CDR2 (germline): GITISATS, ISYDGTV (reference sequence). The ends lost 3 bases at V and 11 bases at J; junction bases unmatched: 16. This CDR3 has 14 amino acids. The CDR3 here is CALWESTCRGEKLF. In nucleotides, the CDR3 is TGTGCCTTGTGGGAGTCCACGTGCAGGGGTGAGAAACTCTTT.

This clone has only a few counts. A far larger clone lies a single base away; this is likely a read error. Other DNA sequences in this specimen translate into the identical CDR3. DNA of the CDR3: TGTGCCTTGTGGGAGGTGGGAGCCTATAAGAAGCTCTTT. The encoded protein is CALWEVGAYKKLF. No J gene was called, and the V gene is TRGV9. CDR1 GITISATS and CDR2 ISYDGTV come from the germline V gene (reference sequence). The CDR3 totals 13 residues.

This clone was seen only a few times. Only one base separates this from a far larger clonotype, so it likely reflects a read error. Other nucleotide sequences from this sample produce the same CDR3. The rearrangement joins TRGV8 to TRGJ1 or TRGJ2. TCRdb supplies no J gene; here it was assigned by aligning the nucleotide sequence to germline. The germline V gene encodes CDR1 VENAVY and CDR2 YDSYNSRV. This CDR3 spans 13 amino acids. The CDR3 loop reads CAPAPLKYYKKLF. The DNA for the CDR3 is TGTGCTCCAGCCCCACTAAAATATTATAAGAAACTCTTT.

Remarks on this clone: A single base is all that separates this from a far larger clone, so a read error is likely. Within the sample, other DNA sequences also encode this same CDR3. V and J are TRGV9 and TRGJ1 or TRGJ2. Germline matching of the DNA provided the J gene here, since TCRdb leaves it blank. Looked up from germline, CDR1 is GITISATS and CDR2 is ISYDGTV (reference sequence). The CDR3 loop spans 13 amino acids. V lost 2 bases to trimming and J lost 7 bases; unmatched junction nucleotides: 8. The CDR3 is CALWEAVRYKKLF. The CDR3 nucleotides are TGTGCCTTGTGGGAGGCCGTCCGATATAAGAAACTCTTT.

This clone was counted a few times. A far larger clone is only one base removed, so a read error is likely. The sample has other DNA sequences that encode this CDR3 too. The chain has TRGV9 and TRGJ1 or TRGJ2. The J gene, left out of TCRdb, was set here by checking the DNA against germline. Germline V CDR1 and CDR2: GITISATS, ISYDGTV (reference sequence). CDR3 length: 13 amino acids. The CDR3, as DNA: TGTGCTTTGTGGGACCCGGGGGATTATAAGAAACTCTTT. Translation: CALWDPGDYKKLF.

This clone was observed a handful of times. This DNA translates differently at residue 7 from the TCRdb protein, which is that of a much larger clone; a read error is likely, and the protein shown is the DNA's own translation. This chain uses TRGV9 with TRGJP. TCRdb records no J gene; here it was assigned by comparing the DNA to germline. Trimming at V came to 3 bases and at J to 7 bases, leaving 12 bases not matched to a gene. The CDR3 is 18 residues long. The germline gives CDR1 GITISATS, CDR2 ISYDGTV (reference sequence). The CDR3 is CALWENHAGELGKKIKVF. The DNA for the CDR3 is TGTGCCTTGTGGGAGAACCACGCGGGGGAGTTGGGCAAAAAAATCAAGGTATTT.